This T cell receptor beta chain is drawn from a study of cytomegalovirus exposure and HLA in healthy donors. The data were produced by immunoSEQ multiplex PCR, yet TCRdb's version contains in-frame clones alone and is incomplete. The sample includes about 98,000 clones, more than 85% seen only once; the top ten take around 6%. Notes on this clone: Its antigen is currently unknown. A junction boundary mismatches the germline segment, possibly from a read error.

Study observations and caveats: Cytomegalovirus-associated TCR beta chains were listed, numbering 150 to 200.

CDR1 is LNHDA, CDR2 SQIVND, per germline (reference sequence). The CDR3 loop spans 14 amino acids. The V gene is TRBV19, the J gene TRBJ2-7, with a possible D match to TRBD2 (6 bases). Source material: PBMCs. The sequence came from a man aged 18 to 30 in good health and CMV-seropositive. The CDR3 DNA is TGTGCCCGTAGTATCGCGGGACGACGTTACGAGCAGTACTTC. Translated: CARSIAGRRYEQYF.